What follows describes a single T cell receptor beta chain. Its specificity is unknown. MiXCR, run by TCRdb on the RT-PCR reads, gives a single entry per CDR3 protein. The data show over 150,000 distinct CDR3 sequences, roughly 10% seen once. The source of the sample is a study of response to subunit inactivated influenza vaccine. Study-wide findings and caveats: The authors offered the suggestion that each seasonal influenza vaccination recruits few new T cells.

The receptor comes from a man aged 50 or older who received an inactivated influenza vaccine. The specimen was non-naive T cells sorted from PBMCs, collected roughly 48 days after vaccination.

CDR3 amino acids: CSARPRQITYGYTF. CDR3 DNA sequence: TGCAGTGCTAGACCGAGACAGATAACCTATGGCTACACCTTC. The rearrangement joins TRBV20-1 to TRBJ1-2; maybe TRBD1 (5 bases). The CDR3 has 14 residues. In germline, CDR1 is DFQATT, CDR2 SNEGSKA (reference sequence). V was trimmed by 2 bases and J by 4 bases, leaving 14 bases between them.